This T cell receptor (beta chain) was sequenced during a study of tumor-infiltrating lymphocytes in primary liver carcinoma. Extraction also yielded germline DNA, while blood RNA was obtained from unsorted whole blood. For this clonotype: A single base separates this from a much larger clone, so it may be a read error.

In germline, CDR1 is LGHNA, CDR2 YNFKEQ. CDR3 length: 16 residues. J gave up 7 bases and V 1 base, and 10 bases lay outside the gene matches. The template, approximately 500 ng total RNA, yielded TCR beta cDNA made with a constant-region primer. Nested multiplex PCR, run for three rounds with slightly modified ARM-PCR, yielded TCR beta libraries. Each of the first two PCR rounds ran approximately 11 cycles with TRBV1-TRBV30 forward and C-beta reverse primers. TCRdb recomputed calls from the multiplex PCR reads with MiXCR, one row per CDR3 protein. The table records fewer than 350,000 distinct CDR3 sequences, roughly two thirds of them present only once.

Material: peripheral blood. J is TRBJ2-7 and V is TRBV4-2, with TRBD2 identical over 10 bases. This clonotype was sampled from a man aged 40-55 years with primary liver carcinoma and hepatitis B virus infection. CDR3 region: CASSQGVLAGGGEQYF. The CDR3 DNA sequence: TGTGCCAGCAGCCAAGGCGTGTTAGCGGGAGGAGGGGAGCAGTACTTC.